Each of the 32 T cell receptor beta chains below was sequenced from the same sample in a study of shared clonotypes between healthy human individuals. Data came from immunoSEQ multiplex PCR; TCRdb stores just in-frame clones and leaves some out. The sample has roughly 2.2 million clones; less than 95% are singletons. Specimen: naive CD4+ T cells from PBMCs. Subset specified: CD45RA+ positively selected. These receptors originate from a man aged 18 to 30 in good health. Some clones in this sample may be carry-over from other donors' samples.

The chain combines TRBV5-1 with TRBJ1-5; 7 positions agree with TRBD1. The CDR3 runs to 15 residues. Germline V gene data show CDR1 as SGHRS and CDR2 as YFSETQ. V lost 4 bases, J lost 2 bases, and 6 bases stayed unmatched. CDR3 protein: CASSRDSGGNQPQHF. CDR3 nucleotides: TGCGCCAGCAGCCGGGACAGCGGGGGCAATCAGCCCCAGCATTTT. Filled out from reference TRBV5-1 and TRBJ1-5, the complete variable domain reads KAGVTQTPRYLIKTRGQQVTLSCSPISGHRSVSWYQQTPGQGLQFLFEYFSETQRNKGNFPGRFSGRQFSNSRSEMNVSTLELGDSALYLCASSRDSGGNQPQHFGDGTRLSIL.

V is TRBV10-1 and J is TRBJ2-3; the match to TRBD2 covers 12 bases. Per the germline V gene, CDR1 is WNHNN and CDR2 is SYGVQD (reference sequence). The trim removed 6 bases at V and 6 bases at J, leaving 10 bases unmatched. This CDR3 is 16 amino acids long. CDR3 DNA: TGCGCCAGCAGCGCTTTGACTAGCGGGAGTATCGATACGCAGTATTTT. This encodes CASSALTSGSIDTQYF.

This clone has a single count. The chain carries TRBV23-1 and TRBJ2-1; D might be TRBD1 or TRBD2, each matching 5 bases. TRBV23-1 is annotated as an ORF whose role is uncertain. V was shortened by 3 bases and J by 13 bases, with 16 bases between the two germline ends. This CDR3 is built from 13 residues. CDR3 coding DNA: TGCGCCAGCAGTCATCGTCCGGGACGTGGTCAGTTCTTC. Translated, it gives CASSHRPGRGQFF.

The rearrangement joins TRBV27 to TRBJ2-4; a weak D match, TRBD2 (5 bases). Germline CDR1 reads MNHEY; CDR2 reads SMNVEV (reference sequence). Trimming took 3 bases from V and 9 from J, leaving 15 bases between them. This CDR3 has 14 amino acids. In DNA form, the CDR3 reads TGTGCCAGCAGTTTGGAGGCTAGCCGCAGCATTCAGTACTTC. It codes for CASSLEASRSIQYF.

The chain couples TRBV6-5 to TRBJ2-7; D ambiguous. This CDR3 is 14 amino acids long. Germline V gene data show CDR1 as MNHEY and CDR2 as SVGAGI. Between the trimmed V and J ends, which lost 5 bases and 0 bases, there was a span of 11 bases. As DNA, the CDR3 is TGTGCCAGCAGTGAACCCGGACGCTCCTACGAGCAGTACTTC. The encoded protein is CASSEPGRSYEQYF.

To note about this clone: Other DNA sequences in the same sample also yield this CDR3. The J gene is TRBJ1-1, the V gene TRBV6-5, with D unclear. The CDR3 sequence is 13 residues long. The germline gives CDR1 MNHEY, CDR2 SVGAGI. Between the trimmed V and J ends, which lost 2 bases and 1 base, there was a span of 5 bases. The CDR3 coding sequence is TGTGCCAGCAGTTACAACAAGAACACTGAAGCTTTCTTT. Protein sequence: CASSYNKNTEAFF.

This chain connects TRBV6-5 to TRBJ2-3; no clear D gene. The CDR3 covers 14 residues. Germline values: CDR1 MNHEY, CDR2 SVGAGI. Trimming left V 5 bases short and J 0 bases short, with 9 bases between. In nucleotides, the CDR3 is TGTGCCAGCAGTCCGCACCGTAGCACAGATACGCAGTATTTT. This codes for CASSPHRSTDTQYF.

The rearrangement links TRBV5-1 to TRBJ2-2; no reliable D call. Germline CDR1 reads SGHRS; CDR2 reads YFSETQ. The CDR3 is 14 amino acids. V dropped 4 bases and J dropped 4 bases, with 11 bases sitting between them. The chain's CDR3 is CASSDLSVTGELFF. The CDR3 nucleotides are TGCGCCAGCAGCGACCTTAGTGTCACCGGGGAGCTGTTTTTT.

About this clone: Other DNA sequences within the sample encode an identical CDR3. The chain carries TRBV7-3 and TRBJ2-2; D remains unclear. This CDR3 is 13 amino acids long. The germline V gene has CDR1 SGHTA and CDR2 FQGTGA. V lost 4 bases, J lost 2 bases, and 5 bases lay in between. The CDR3 loop is CASSSSNTGELFF. CDR3 nucleotides: TGTGCCAGCAGCTCCAGTAACACCGGGGAGCTGTTTTTT.

This sequence joins TRBV5-1 and TRBJ2-5, with D tentatively TRBD1 (6 bases). The CDR3 totals 15 residues. V lost 7 bases and J lost 2, with 18 bases in between. Germline CDR1 SGHRS, CDR2 YFSETQ. CDR3 DNA sequence: TGCGCCAGCTCTTTCGGACAGAATCGACAAGAGACCCAGTACTTC. It encodes CASSFGQNRQETQYF.

The rearrangement uses TRBV13 and TRBJ2-3; D is perhaps TRBD2 (5 bases). The CDR3 covers 14 residues. The germline V and J ends were trimmed by 4 bases and 6 bases, with 14 bases remaining between them. Germline values: CDR1 PRHDT, CDR2 FYEKMQ (reference sequence). The CDR3 bases are TGTGCCAGCAGCTCCTGGGGAGTGTCGGATACGCAGTATTTT. Amino acids: CASSSWGVSDTQYF. Full variable domain (rest looked up from reference TRBV13 and TRBJ2-3): AAGVIQSPRHLIKEKRETATLKCYPIPRHDTVYWYQQGPGQDPQFLISFYEKMQSDKGSIPDRFSAQQFSDYHSELNMSSLELGDSALYFCASSSWGVSDTQYFGPGTRLTVL.

As for this clone: This same CDR3 is encoded by further DNA sequences in the sample. The V gene is TRBV5-1, the J gene TRBJ2-1; a weak D match, TRBD2 (5 bases). The CDR3 has 15 amino acids. The V end lost 2 bases, the J end lost 3 bases, and 12 bases lay between the germline ends. Germline values: CDR1 SGHRS, CDR2 YFSETQ. CDR3 protein: CASSLSGDGYNEQFF. In DNA form, the CDR3 reads TGCGCCAGCAGCTTATCCGGGGATGGCTACAATGAGCAGTTCTTC.

This clone appeared a single time. The chain couples TRBV7-3 to TRBJ1-2, with 7 positions matching TRBD1. This CDR3 contains 13 residues. Germline values: CDR1 SGHTA, CDR2 FQGTGA. V was clipped by 0 bases and J by 6 bases; unmatched bases: 1. The CDR3 loop reads CASSLTGGNGYTF. CDR3 DNA sequence: TGTGCCAGCAGCTTAACAGGGGGCAATGGCTACACCTTC.

This rearrangement joins TRBV28 to TRBJ2-2; 9 bases agree with TRBD1. The V and J ends lost 2 bases and 7 bases, in that order; junction bases with no gene match: 5. The CDR3 contains 15 residues. Per the germline V gene, CDR1 is MDHEN and CDR2 is SYDVKM. DNA for the CDR3: TGTGCCAGCAGTTTACTACAGGGGGCTATCGGGGAGCTGTTTTTT. This translates into CASSLLQGAIGELFF.

The V call is TRBV5-4, the J call TRBJ1-5, with D uncertain. CDR3 length: 12 residues. Germline loops: CDR1 SGHNT, CDR2 YYREEE (reference sequence). V gave up 0 bases and J gave up 7 bases, with 5 bases separating them. The CDR3 is CASSLVGQPQHF. CDR3 nucleotides: TGTGCCAGCAGCTTGGTCGGCCAGCCCCAGCATTTT.

V is TRBV7-2 and J is TRBJ1-3; the D is unclear. Per germline, CDR1 SGHTA and CDR2 FQGNSA. The CDR3 spans 13 residues. Trimming took 5 bases from V and 4 from J, leaving 9 bases between them. The CDR3 DNA follows: TGTGCCAGCAGCCTACGGGAGGGAAACACCATATATTTT. Translated, it gives CASSLREGNTIYF.

V gene TRBV5-4 combines with J gene TRBJ2-2; D remains unclear. Germline V gene lookup returns CDR1 SGHNT and CDR2 YYREEE (reference sequence). Trimming took off 4 bases at V and 0 bases at J, with 16 bases between the two ends. The CDR3 is made up of 17 amino acids. CDR3 sequence: CASSLPRAGANTGELFF. CDR3 coding DNA: TGTGCCAGCAGCCTACCTCGGGCAGGCGCGAACACCGGGGAGCTGTTTTTT.

The chain recombines TRBV27 with TRBJ2-3; no firm D call. Germline V gives CDR1 MNHEY, CDR2 SMNVEV (reference sequence). The CDR3 extends over 13 amino acids. Trimming took off 6 bases at V and 5 bases at J, with 12 bases between the two ends. This CDR3 is CASSAVKRDTQYF. In nucleotides, the CDR3 is TGTGCCAGCAGCGCGGTAAAACGAGATACGCAGTATTTT.

In its sample, this clone was seen a few times. The chain links TRBV4-1 to TRBJ1-2, with 7 bases identical to TRBD1. The CDR3 spans 15 residues. The germline V gene has CDR1 MGHRA and CDR2 YSYEKL. V shed 4 bases, J shed 5 bases, and the junction held 10 bases outside the gene matches. CDR3 loop: CASSLGQAENYGYTF. The DNA of the CDR3 is TGCGCCAGCAGCCTTGGACAGGCGGAAAATTATGGCTACACCTTC.

This chain connects TRBV4-1 to TRBJ2-7; TRBD1 matches at 8 bases. The CDR3 contains 17 residues. CDR1 is MGHRA, CDR2 YSYEKL, per germline. The trim removed 3 bases at V and 1 base at J, leaving 11 bases unmatched. For the CDR3, the DNA is TGCGCCAGCAGCCACCTTGGGACAGGCGGTTCATCCTACGAGCAGTACTTC. This gives the protein CASSHLGTGGSSYEQYF.

This chain connects TRBV13 to TRBJ1-1; possibly TRBD1 for D (6 bases). The CDR3 sequence is 15 residues long. V dropped 1 base and J dropped 3 bases, with 12 bases sitting between them. Germline loops: CDR1 PRHDT, CDR2 FYEKMQ (reference sequence). The CDR3 loop reads CASSLDLRGYTEAFF. CDR3 coding DNA: TGTGCCAGCAGCTTAGATCTCAGGGGCTACACTGAAGCTTTCTTT.

This chain uses TRBV19 with TRBJ2-1, with 8 bases matching TRBD2. The CDR3 extends over 16 amino acids. V shed 8 bases and J 4 bases; nucleotides not matched to a gene: 13. The germline V gene encodes CDR1 LNHDA and CDR2 SQIVND (reference sequence). The CDR3 loop reads CASPGFSGNTYNEQFF. CDR3 DNA sequence: TGTGCCAGTCCCGGATTTAGCGGGAATACTTACAATGAGCAGTTCTTC.

V is TRBV11-2 and J is TRBJ1-5; D is unclear. This CDR3 spans 17 amino acids. With 6 bases removed from V and 3 bases from J, the gap between germline ends came to 21 bases. Per the germline V gene, CDR1 is SGHAT and CDR2 is FQNNGV. CDR3 in amino acids: CASRRTVRERYNQPQHF. The CDR3 DNA reads TGTGCCAGCAGAAGGACGGTTCGGGAACGGTACAATCAGCCCCAGCATTTT.

About this clone itself: Other nucleotide sequences in the sample specify the same CDR3. The genes are TRBV7-9 and TRBJ2-1; 12 bases agree with TRBD2. Germline values: CDR1 SEHNR, CDR2 FQNEAQ (reference sequence). This CDR3 is 16 amino acids long. The trim removed 0 bases at V and 8 bases at J, leaving 5 bases unmatched. CDR3 in DNA: TGTGCCAGCAGCTTAGCGTCACTAGCGGGAGGAGATGAGCAGTTCTTC. Its protein product is CASSLASLAGGDEQFF.

The V call is TRBV5-8, the J call TRBJ2-7; perhaps TRBD1 as D (5 bases). CDR3 length equals 14 residues. The ends were cut back, 1 base at V and 5 bases at J, with 13 bases in the middle. From germline, CDR1 is SGHTS and CDR2 YDEGEE. CDR3 sequence: CASSLLRSRDEQYF. The CDR3 coding sequence is TGTGCCAGCAGCTTGCTCAGGAGCAGGGACGAGCAGTACTTC.

V and J are TRBV19 and TRBJ2-7, with a tentative D call TRBD1 (6 bases). V was shortened by 2 bases and J by 5 bases, with 10 bases between the two germline ends. The germline CDR1 and CDR2 sequences are LNHDA and SQIVND (reference sequence). The CDR3 loop spans 13 amino acids. CDR3 nucleotides: TGTGCCAGTAGTATAACAGGGATACACGAGCAGTACTTC. This encodes CASSITGIHEQYF.

This clone was counted a single time. This chain connects TRBV6-6 to TRBJ2-7, with a weak D call TRBD2 (7 bases). Looked up from germline, CDR1 is MNHNY and CDR2 is SVGAGI (reference sequence). Deletions cut 6 bases from V and 5 bases from J, with 17 bases between. This CDR3 region has 14 residues. This chain's CDR3 is CASSPGGARHEQYF. The CDR3 region has the DNA TGTGCCAGCAGCCCTGGGGGGGCTCGGCACGAGCAGTACTTC.

The DNA of the CDR3 is TGTGCCAGCAGTTCCCCCATCCTATTAAGGAATGAGCAGTTCTTC. It encodes CASSSPILLRNEQFF. V is TRBV28 and J is TRBJ2-1; D remains unclear. The V gene lost 4 bases and the J gene lost 7 bases, with 17 bases spanning the gap. Germline V CDR1 and CDR2: MDHEN, SYDVKM. The CDR3 loop spans 15 amino acids.

This clone was counted only a few times. The chain is built from TRBV2 and TRBJ2-7; D uncertain. The CDR3 totals 13 residues. The V gene lost 4 bases and the J gene lost 6 bases, with 13 bases spanning the gap. Germline V lookup: CDR1 SNHLY, CDR2 FYNNEI. DNA of the CDR3: TGTGCCAGCAGTGTCCACAGCTCCGCCGAGCAGTACTTC. This encodes CASSVHSSAEQYF.

The rearrangement uses TRBV30 and TRBJ1-2; D remains ambiguous. CDR3 length equals 13 residues. Germline V lookup: CDR1 GTSNPN, CDR2 SVGIG (reference sequence). V dropped 8 bases and J dropped 3 bases, with 16 bases sitting between them. The CDR3 DNA follows: TGTGCCGCCTCCGGGTCAAAAGACTATGGCTACACCTTC. Its protein product is CAASGSKDYGYTF.

The chain has TRBV11-2 and TRBJ2-1; D possibly corresponds to TRBD2 (6 bases). The CDR3 totals 12 residues. Per the germline V gene, CDR1 is SGHAT and CDR2 is FQNNGV. V lost 4 bases and J 8 bases, leaving 9 bases between the germline ends. The CDR3 DNA sequence: TGTGCCAGCAGCTCGACTAGTTATGAGCAGTTCTTC. Protein product: CASSSTSYEQFF.

This clone was detected only once. The chain is built from TRBV7-6 and TRBJ1-1; no reliable D call. Per the germline V gene, CDR1 is SGHVS and CDR2 is FNYEAQ. V lost 4 bases and J 6 bases, leaving 12 bases between the germline ends. This CDR3 spans 13 amino acids. Here the CDR3 reads CASSSTYGSEAFF. The CDR3 region has the DNA TGTGCCAGCAGCTCAACATACGGTTCTGAAGCTTTCTTT. The variable domain in full, completed from reference TRBV7-6 and TRBJ1-1, reads GAGVSQSPRYKVTKRGQDVALRCDPISGHVSLYWYRQALGQGPEFLTYFNYEAQQDKSGLPNDRFSAERPEGSISTLTIQRTEQRDSAMYRCASSSTYGSEAFFGQGTRLTVV.